A single sample is the source of the 5 T cell receptor beta chains below, sequenced in a study of blood T cell repertoires in COVID-19. Produced via immunoSEQ multiplex PCR; TCRdb's table is partial and in-frame only. The sample includes 200,000 to 250,000 clones, 87% of them seen just once. The specimen was PBMCs or T cells enriched from blood (not recorded which). Receptors originate from a young man with acute COVID-19.

This chain joins TRBV19 and TRBJ1-5; D not resolved. Trimming shortened V by 7 bases and J by 7 bases, and 14 bases separated the two germline ends. This CDR3 is built from 13 residues. Germline V gene sequence: CDR1 LNHDA, CDR2 SQIVND (reference sequence). The CDR3 sequence is CASIGRGSQPQHF. The DNA for the CDR3 is TGTGCCAGTATCGGACGGGGTAGCCAGCCCCAGCATTTT.

CDR3 in amino acids: CASSQARGNQPQHF. In DNA, the CDR3 is TGCGCCAGCAGCCAAGCCCGGGGAAATCAGCCCCAGCATTTT. The chain uses TRBV4-1 and TRBJ1-5, with unresolved D. Germline loops: CDR1 MGHRA, CDR2 YSYEKL. CDR3 length: 14 residues. Trimming took off 1 base at V and 4 bases at J, with 8 bases between the two ends.

The chain has TRBV30 and TRBJ2-5; possible D gene TRBD2, 5 bases. This CDR3 is 15 amino acids long. Trimming pared 2 bases from V and 5 bases from J, leaving 18 bases between. Germline V lookup: CDR1 GTSNPN, CDR2 SVGIG (reference sequence). This CDR3 reads CAWSSYGLPVETQYF. DNA for the CDR3: TGTGCCTGGAGTTCTTATGGACTTCCCGTGGAGACCCAGTACTTC.

This chain uses TRBV11-2 with TRBJ1-1; D possibly corresponds to TRBD1 (5 bases). Germline CDR1 reads SGHAT; CDR2 reads FQNNGV. V was pared by 0 bases and J by 1 base, with 15 bases between. The CDR3 has 17 residues. CDR3 region: CASSLDGRDVRNTEAFF. CDR3 in DNA: TGTGCCAGCAGCTTAGATGGGAGGGACGTACGGAACACTGAAGCTTTCTTT.

The genes are TRBV7-3 and TRBJ1-1; D uncertain. The germline CDR1 and CDR2 sequences are SGHTA and FQGTGA. V was cut by 3 bases and J by 1 base, with 9 bases left in between. This CDR3 spans 14 amino acids. The CDR3 coding sequence is TGTGCCAGCAGCTTGAATACCGGGAACACTGAAGCTTTCTTT. This sequence encodes CASSLNTGNTEAFF.